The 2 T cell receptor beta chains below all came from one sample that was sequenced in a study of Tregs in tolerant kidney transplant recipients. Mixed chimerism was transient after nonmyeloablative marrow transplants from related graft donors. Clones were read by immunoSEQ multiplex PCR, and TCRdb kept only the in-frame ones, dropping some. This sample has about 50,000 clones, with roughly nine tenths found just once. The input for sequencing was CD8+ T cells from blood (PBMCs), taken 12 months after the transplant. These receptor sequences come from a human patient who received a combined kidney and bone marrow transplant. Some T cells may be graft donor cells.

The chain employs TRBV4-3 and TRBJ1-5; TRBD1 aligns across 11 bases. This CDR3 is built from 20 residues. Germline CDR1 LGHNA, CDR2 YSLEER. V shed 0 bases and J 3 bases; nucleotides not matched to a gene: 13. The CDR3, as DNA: TGCGCCAGCAGCCAAGATCTAGGTTTTCTGGGACAGGGGGTCAATCAGCCCCAGCATTTT. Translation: CASSQDLGFLGQGVNQPQHF.

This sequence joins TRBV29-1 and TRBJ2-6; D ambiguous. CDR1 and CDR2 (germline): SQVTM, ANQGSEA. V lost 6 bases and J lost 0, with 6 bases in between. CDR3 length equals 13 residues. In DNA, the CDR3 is TGCAGCGTATGGAGCTCTGGGGCCAACGTCCTGACTTTC. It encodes CSVWSSGANVLTF.